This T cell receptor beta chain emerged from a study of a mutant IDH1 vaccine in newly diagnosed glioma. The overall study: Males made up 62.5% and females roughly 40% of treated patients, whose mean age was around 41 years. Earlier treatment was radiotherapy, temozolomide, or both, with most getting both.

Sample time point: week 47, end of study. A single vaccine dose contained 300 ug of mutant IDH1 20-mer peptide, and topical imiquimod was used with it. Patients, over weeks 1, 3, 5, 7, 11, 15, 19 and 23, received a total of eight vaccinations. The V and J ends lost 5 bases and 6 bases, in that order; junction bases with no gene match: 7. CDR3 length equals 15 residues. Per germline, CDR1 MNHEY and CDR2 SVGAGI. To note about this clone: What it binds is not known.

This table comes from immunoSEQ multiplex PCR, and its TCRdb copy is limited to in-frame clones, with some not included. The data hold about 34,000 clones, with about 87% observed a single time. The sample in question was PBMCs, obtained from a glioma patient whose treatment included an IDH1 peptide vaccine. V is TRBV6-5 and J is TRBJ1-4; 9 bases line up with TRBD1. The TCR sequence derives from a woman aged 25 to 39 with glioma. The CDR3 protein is CASSTPRDRDEKLFF. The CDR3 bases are TGTGCCAGCAGTACCCCCCGGGACAGGGATGAAAAACTGTTTTTT.